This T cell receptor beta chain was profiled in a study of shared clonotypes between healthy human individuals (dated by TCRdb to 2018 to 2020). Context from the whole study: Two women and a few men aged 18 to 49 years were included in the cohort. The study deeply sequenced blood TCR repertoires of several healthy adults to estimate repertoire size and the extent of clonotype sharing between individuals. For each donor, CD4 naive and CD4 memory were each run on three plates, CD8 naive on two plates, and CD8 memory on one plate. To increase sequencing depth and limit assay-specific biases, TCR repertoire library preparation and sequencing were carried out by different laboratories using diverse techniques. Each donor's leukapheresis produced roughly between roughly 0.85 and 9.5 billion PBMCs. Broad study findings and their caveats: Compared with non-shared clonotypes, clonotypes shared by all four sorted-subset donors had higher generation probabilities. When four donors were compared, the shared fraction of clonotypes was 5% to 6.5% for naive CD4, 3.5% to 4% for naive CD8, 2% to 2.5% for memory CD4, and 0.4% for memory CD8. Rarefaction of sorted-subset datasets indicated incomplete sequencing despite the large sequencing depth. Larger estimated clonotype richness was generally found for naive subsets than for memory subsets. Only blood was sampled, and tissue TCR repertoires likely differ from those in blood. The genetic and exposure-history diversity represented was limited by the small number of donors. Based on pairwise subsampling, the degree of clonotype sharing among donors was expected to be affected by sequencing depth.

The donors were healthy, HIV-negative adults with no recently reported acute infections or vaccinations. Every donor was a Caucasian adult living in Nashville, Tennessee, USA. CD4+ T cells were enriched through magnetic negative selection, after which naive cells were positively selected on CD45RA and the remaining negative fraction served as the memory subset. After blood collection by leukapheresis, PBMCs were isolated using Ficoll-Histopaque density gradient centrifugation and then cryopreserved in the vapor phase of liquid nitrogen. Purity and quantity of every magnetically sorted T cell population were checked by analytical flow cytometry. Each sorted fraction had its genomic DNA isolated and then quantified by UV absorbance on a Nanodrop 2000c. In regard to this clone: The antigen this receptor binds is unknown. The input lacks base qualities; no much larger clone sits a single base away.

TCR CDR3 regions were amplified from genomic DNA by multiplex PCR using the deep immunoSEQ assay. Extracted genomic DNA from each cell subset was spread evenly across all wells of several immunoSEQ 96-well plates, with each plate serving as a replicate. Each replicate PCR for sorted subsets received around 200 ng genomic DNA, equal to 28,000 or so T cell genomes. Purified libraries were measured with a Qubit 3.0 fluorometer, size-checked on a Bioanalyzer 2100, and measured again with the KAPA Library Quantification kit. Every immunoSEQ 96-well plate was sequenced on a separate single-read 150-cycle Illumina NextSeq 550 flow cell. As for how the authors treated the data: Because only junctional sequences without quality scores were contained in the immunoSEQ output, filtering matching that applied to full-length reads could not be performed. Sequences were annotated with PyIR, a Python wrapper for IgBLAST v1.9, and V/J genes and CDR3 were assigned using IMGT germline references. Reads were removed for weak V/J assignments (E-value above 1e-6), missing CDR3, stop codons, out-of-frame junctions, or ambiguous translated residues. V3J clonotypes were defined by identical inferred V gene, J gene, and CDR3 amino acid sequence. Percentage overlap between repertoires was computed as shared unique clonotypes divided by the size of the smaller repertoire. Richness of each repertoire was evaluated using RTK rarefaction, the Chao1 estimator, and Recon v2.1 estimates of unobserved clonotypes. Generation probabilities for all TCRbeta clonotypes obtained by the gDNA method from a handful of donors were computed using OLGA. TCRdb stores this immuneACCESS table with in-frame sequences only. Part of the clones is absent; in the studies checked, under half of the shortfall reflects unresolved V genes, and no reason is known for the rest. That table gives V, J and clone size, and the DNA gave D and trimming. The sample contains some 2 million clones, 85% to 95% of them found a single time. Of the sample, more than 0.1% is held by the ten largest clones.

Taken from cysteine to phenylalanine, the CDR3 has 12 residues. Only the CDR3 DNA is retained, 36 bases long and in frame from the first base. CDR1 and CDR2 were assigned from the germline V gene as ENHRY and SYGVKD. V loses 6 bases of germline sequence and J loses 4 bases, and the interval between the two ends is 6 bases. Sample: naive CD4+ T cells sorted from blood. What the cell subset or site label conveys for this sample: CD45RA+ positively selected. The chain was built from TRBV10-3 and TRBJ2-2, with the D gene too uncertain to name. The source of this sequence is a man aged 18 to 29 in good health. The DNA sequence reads TGTGCCATCAGCCTGGGCACCGGGGAGCTGTTTTTT. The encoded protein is CAISLGTGELFF.